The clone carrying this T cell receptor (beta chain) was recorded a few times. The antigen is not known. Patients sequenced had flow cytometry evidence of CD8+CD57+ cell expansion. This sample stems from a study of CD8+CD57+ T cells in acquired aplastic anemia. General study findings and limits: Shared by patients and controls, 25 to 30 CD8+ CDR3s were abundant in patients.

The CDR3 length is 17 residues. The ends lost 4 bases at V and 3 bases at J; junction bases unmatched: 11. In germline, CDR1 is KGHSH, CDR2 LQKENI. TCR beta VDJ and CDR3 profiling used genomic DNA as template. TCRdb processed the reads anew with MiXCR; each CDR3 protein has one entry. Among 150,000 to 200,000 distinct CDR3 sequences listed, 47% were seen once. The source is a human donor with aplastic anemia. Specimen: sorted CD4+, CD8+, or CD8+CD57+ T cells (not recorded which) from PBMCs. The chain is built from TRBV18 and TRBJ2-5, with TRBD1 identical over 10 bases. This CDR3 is CASSRRTGGLGEETQYF. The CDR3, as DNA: TGTGCCAGCTCACGCCGGACAGGGGGACTAGGGGAAGAGACCCAGTACTTC.